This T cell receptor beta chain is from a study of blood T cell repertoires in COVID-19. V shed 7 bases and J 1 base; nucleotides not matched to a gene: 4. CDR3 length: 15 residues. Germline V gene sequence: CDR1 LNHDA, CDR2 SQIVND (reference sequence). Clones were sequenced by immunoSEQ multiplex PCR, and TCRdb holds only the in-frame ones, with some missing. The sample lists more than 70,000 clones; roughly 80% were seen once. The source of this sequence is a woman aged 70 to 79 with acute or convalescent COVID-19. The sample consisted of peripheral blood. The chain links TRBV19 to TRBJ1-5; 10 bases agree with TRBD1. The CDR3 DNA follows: TGTGCCAGTATCCGGACAGGGGGGAGCAATCAGCCCCAGCATTTT. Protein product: CASIRTGGSNQPQHF.